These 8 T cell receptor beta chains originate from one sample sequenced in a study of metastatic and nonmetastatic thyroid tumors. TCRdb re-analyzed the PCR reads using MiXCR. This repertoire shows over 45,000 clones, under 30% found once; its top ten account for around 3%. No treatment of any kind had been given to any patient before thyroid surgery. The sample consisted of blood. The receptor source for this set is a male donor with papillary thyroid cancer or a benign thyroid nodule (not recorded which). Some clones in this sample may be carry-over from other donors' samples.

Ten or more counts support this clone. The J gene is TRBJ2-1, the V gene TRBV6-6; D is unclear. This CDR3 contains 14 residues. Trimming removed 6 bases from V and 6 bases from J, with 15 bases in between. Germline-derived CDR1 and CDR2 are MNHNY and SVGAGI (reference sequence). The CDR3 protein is CASSHKGQINEQFF. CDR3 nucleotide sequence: TGTGCCAGCAGCCACAAGGGTCAAATCAATGAGCAGTTCTTC.

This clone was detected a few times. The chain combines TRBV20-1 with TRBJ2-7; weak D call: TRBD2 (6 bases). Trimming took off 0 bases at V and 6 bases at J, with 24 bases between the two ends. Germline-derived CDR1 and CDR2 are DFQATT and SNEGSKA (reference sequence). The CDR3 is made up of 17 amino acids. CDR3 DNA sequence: TGCAGTGCTAGAGATCTTAGGGTGGCGGGGCGGATGGGCGAGCAGTACTTC. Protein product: CSARDLRVAGRMGEQYF.

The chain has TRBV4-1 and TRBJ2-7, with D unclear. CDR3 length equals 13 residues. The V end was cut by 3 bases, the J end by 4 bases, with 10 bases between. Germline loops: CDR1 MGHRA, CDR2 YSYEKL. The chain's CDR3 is CASSHLVGYEQYF. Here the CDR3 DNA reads TGCGCCAGCAGCCACTTAGTCGGATACGAGCAGTACTTC.

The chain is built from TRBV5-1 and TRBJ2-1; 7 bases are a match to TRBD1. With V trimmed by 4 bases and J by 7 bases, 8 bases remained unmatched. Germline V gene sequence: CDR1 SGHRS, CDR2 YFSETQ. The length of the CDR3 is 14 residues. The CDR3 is CASSPQTGTNEQFF. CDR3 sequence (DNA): TGCGCCAGCAGCCCTCAGACAGGGACGAATGAGCAGTTCTTC.

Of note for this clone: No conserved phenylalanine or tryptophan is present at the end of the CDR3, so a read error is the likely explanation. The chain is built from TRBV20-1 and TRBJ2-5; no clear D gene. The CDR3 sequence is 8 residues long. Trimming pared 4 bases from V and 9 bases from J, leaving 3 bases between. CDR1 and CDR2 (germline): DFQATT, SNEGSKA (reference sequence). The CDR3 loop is CSAIAQYS. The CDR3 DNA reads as TGCAGTGCTATCGCCCAGTACTCA.

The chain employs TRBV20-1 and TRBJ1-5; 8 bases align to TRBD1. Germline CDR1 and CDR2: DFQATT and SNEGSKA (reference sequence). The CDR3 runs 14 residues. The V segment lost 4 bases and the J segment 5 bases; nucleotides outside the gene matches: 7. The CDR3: CSAISTGGDQPQHF. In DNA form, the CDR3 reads TGCAGTGCTATTTCTACAGGGGGAGATCAGCCCCAGCATTTT.

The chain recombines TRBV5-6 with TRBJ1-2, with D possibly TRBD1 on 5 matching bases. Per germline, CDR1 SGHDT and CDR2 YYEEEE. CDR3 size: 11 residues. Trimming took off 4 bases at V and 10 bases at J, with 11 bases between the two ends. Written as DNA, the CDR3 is TGTGCCAGCAGCCAATTAGGGACCTACACCTTC. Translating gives CASSQLGTYTF.

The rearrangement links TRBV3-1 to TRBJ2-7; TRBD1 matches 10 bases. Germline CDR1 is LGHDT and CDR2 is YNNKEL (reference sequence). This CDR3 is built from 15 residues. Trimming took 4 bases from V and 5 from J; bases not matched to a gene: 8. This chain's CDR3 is CASSLRTGGTNEQYF. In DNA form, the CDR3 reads TGTGCCAGCAGCCTACGGACAGGGGGTACGAACGAGCAGTACTTC.